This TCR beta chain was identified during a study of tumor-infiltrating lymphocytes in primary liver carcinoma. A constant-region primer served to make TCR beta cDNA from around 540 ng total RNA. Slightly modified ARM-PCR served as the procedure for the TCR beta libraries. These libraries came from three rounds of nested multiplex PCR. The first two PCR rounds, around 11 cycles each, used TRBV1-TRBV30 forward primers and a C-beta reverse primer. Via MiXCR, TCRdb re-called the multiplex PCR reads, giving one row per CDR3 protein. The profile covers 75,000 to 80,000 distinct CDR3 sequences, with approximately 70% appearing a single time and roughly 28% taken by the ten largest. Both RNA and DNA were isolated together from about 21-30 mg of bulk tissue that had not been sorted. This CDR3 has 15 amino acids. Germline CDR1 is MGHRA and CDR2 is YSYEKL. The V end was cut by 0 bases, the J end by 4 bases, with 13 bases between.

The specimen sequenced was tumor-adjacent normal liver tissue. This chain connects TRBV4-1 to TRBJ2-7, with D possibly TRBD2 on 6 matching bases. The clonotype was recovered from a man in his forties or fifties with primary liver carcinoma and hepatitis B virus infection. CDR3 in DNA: TGCGCCAGCAGCCAAGAACTAGTGGAGGGATACGAGCAGTACTTC. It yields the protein CASSQELVEGYEQYF.